This T cell receptor beta chain came from a study of blood T cell repertoires in COVID-19. Study summary: Samples taken during acute and convalescent COVID-19 were collected in the United States, Italy and Spain. Nucleic acid was either cDNA or gDNA, and it came from T cells, B-cell-depleted T cells, or PBMCs.

In the study's own analysis: Estimation of nucleated cell counts was performed using reference gene primer amplification. The protocol was immunoSEQ multiplex PCR, while the TCRdb copy is restricted to in-frame clones and leaves out a portion. Clone size and V and J calls were adopted from that table, with D and trimming inferred from the DNA. The table includes 270,000 or so clones, approximately 89% detected once. The CDR3 runs to 15 residues. Germline V gives CDR1 SGHRS, CDR2 YFSETQ. V lost 1 base and J lost 1, with 11 bases in between. This sequence joins TRBV5-1 and TRBJ1-1; a weak D match, TRBD1 (5 bases). Sequencing input: peripheral blood. This TCR was sampled from a man in his forties or fifties with active or convalescent COVID-19. The CDR3, as DNA: TGCGCCAGCAGCTTGCTGGACACCGCGAACACTGAAGCTTTCTTT. It codes for CASSLLDTANTEAFF.